The source of this TCR beta chain is a study of beta chain features in type 1 diabetes. Study-wide findings and caveats: Moderate yet significant TCRB CDR3 shortening was seen in Type 1 diabetes patients in all four CD4+ subsets. Fewer insertions but more deletions were seen at VDJ junctions in type 1 diabetes patients.

Trimming stripped 2 bases from V and 3 bases from J, with 8 bases between. CDR1 MDHEN and CDR2 SYDVKM come from the germline V gene. There are 13 residues in the CDR3. Of the isolated RNA, all was reverse transcribed, and so the sequenced material was expressed TCRB transcripts. Sequenced by immunoSEQ multiplex PCR; TCRdb stores in-frame clones only, minus some. The data show about 150,000 clones, around 7.8% seen once. Donors underwent one heparinised blood draw, 90 to 150 mL on average. Purity exceeding 95% was reached by all sorted populations. This clone was counted only a few times. Its antigen remains unknown.

The sequencing sample was made of central memory CD4+ T cells from blood. This TCR was sampled from a woman aged 40 to 50 with type 1 diabetes. The V gene is TRBV28, the J gene TRBJ2-7; a possible D gene is TRBD1 (6 bases). CDR3 loop: CASSLLQGYEQYF. The CDR3 bases are TGTGCCAGCAGTTTACTACAGGGCTACGAGCAGTACTTC.